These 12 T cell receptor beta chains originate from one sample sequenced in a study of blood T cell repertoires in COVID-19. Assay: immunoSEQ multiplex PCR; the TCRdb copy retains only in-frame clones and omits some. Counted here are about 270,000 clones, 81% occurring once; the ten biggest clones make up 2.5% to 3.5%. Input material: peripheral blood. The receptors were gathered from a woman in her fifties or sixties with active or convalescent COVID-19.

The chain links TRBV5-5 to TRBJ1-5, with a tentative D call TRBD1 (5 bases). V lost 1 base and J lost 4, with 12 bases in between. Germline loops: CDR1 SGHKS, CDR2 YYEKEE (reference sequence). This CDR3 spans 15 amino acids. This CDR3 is CASSLQQALNQPQHF. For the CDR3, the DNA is TGTGCCAGCAGCTTGCAACAGGCCCTAAATCAGCCCCAGCATTTT.

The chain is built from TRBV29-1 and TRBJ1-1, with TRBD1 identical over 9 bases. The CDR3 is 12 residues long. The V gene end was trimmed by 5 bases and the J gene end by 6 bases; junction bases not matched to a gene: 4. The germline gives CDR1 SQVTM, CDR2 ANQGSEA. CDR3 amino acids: CSVRTGDSEAFF. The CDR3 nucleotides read TGCAGCGTTCGGACAGGGGACTCTGAAGCTTTCTTT. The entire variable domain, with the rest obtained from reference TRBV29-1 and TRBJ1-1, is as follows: SAVISQKPSRDICQRGTSLTIQCQVDSQVTMMFWYRQQPGQSLTLIATANQGSEATYESGFVIDKFPISRPNLTFSTLTVSNMSPEDSSIYLCSVRTGDSEAFFGQGTRLTVV.

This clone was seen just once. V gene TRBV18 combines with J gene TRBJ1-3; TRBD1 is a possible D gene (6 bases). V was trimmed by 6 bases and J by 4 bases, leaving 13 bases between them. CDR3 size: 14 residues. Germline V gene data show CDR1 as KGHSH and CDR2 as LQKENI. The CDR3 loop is CASSQGNSGNTIYF. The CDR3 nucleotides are TGTGCCAGCTCCCAGGGGAATAGCGGAAACACCATATATTTT.

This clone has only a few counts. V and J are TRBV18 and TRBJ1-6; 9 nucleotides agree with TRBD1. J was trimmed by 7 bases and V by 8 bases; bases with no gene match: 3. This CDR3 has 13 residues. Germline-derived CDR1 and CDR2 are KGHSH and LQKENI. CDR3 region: CASGDRANSPLHF. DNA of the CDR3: TGTGCCAGCGGGGACAGGGCAAATTCACCCCTCCACTTT.

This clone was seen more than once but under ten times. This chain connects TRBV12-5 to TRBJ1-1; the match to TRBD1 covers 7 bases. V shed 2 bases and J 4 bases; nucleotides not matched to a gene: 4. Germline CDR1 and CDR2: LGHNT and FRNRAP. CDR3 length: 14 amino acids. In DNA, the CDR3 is TGTGCTAGTGGTTTGAGGGGGCTAGGCACTGAAGCTTTCTTT. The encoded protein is CASGLRGLGTEAFF.

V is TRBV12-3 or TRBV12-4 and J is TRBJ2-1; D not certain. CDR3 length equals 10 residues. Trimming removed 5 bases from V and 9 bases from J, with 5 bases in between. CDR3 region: CASSNIEQFF. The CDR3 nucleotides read TGTGCCAGCAGTAATATTGAGCAGTTCTTC.

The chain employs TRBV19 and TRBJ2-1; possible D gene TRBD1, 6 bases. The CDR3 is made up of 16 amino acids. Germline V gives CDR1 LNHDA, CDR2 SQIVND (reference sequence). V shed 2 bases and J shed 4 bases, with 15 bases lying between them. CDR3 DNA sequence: TGTGCCAGTAGTATACAAAGGGGGAAGGCTTACAATGAGCAGTTCTTC. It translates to CASSIQRGKAYNEQFF.

For the CDR3, the DNA is TGTGCCAGCAGCTCCGAACCATCGAGCGAGCAGTACTTC. Translated: CASSSEPSSEQYF. V usage is TRBV7-3 and J usage is TRBJ2-7; D uncertain. The CDR3 length is 13 residues. Trimming removed 4 bases from V and 6 bases from J, with 13 bases in between. Germline CDR1 reads SGHTA; CDR2 reads FQGTGA. The entire variable domain, with the rest obtained from reference TRBV7-3 and TRBJ2-7, is as follows: GAGVSQTPSNKVTEKGKYVELRCDPISGHTALYWYRQSLGQGPEFLIYFQGTGAADDSGLPNDRFFAVRPEGSVSTLKIQRTERGDSAVYLCASSSEPSSEQYFGPGTRLTVT.

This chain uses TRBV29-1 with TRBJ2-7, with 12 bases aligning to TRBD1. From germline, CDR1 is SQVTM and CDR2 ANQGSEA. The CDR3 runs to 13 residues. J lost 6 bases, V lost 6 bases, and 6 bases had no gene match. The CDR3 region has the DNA TGCAGCGTCCAGGGACAGGGGGCCCGCGAGCAGTACTTC. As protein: CSVQGQGAREQYF.

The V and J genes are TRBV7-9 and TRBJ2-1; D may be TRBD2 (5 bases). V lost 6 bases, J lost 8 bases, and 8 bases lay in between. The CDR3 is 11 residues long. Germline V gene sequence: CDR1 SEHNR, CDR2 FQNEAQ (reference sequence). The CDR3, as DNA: TGTGCCAGCAGGGGAGTGCATGAGCAGTTCTTC. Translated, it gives CASRGVHEQFF.

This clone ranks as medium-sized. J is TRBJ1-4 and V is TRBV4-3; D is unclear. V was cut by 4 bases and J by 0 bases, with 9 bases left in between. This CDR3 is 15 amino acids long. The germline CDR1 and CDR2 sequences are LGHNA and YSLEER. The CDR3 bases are TGCGCCAGCAGCCTTAACAGTGCAACTAATGAAAAACTGTTTTTT. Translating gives CASSLNSATNEKLFF.

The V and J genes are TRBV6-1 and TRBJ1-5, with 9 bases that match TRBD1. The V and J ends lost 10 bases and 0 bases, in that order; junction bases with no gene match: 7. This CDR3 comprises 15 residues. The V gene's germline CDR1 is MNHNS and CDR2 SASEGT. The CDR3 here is CATRTGVNSNQPQHF. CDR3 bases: TGTGCCACCAGGACAGGGGTAAATAGCAATCAGCCCCAGCATTTT.